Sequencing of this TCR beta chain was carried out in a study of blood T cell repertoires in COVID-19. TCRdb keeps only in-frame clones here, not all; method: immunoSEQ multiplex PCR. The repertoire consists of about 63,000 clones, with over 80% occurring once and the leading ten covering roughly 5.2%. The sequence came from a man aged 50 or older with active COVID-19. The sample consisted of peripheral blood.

CDR3 protein: CSGRGETEAFF. The CDR3 DNA is TGCAGCGGGCGGGGCGAAACTGAAGCTTTCTTT. V and J are TRBV29-1 and TRBJ1-1; D may be TRBD1 (5 bases). The CDR3 extends over 11 amino acids. Trimming took off 7 bases at V and 5 bases at J, with 11 bases between the two ends. Germline CDR1 SQVTM, CDR2 ANQGSEA.